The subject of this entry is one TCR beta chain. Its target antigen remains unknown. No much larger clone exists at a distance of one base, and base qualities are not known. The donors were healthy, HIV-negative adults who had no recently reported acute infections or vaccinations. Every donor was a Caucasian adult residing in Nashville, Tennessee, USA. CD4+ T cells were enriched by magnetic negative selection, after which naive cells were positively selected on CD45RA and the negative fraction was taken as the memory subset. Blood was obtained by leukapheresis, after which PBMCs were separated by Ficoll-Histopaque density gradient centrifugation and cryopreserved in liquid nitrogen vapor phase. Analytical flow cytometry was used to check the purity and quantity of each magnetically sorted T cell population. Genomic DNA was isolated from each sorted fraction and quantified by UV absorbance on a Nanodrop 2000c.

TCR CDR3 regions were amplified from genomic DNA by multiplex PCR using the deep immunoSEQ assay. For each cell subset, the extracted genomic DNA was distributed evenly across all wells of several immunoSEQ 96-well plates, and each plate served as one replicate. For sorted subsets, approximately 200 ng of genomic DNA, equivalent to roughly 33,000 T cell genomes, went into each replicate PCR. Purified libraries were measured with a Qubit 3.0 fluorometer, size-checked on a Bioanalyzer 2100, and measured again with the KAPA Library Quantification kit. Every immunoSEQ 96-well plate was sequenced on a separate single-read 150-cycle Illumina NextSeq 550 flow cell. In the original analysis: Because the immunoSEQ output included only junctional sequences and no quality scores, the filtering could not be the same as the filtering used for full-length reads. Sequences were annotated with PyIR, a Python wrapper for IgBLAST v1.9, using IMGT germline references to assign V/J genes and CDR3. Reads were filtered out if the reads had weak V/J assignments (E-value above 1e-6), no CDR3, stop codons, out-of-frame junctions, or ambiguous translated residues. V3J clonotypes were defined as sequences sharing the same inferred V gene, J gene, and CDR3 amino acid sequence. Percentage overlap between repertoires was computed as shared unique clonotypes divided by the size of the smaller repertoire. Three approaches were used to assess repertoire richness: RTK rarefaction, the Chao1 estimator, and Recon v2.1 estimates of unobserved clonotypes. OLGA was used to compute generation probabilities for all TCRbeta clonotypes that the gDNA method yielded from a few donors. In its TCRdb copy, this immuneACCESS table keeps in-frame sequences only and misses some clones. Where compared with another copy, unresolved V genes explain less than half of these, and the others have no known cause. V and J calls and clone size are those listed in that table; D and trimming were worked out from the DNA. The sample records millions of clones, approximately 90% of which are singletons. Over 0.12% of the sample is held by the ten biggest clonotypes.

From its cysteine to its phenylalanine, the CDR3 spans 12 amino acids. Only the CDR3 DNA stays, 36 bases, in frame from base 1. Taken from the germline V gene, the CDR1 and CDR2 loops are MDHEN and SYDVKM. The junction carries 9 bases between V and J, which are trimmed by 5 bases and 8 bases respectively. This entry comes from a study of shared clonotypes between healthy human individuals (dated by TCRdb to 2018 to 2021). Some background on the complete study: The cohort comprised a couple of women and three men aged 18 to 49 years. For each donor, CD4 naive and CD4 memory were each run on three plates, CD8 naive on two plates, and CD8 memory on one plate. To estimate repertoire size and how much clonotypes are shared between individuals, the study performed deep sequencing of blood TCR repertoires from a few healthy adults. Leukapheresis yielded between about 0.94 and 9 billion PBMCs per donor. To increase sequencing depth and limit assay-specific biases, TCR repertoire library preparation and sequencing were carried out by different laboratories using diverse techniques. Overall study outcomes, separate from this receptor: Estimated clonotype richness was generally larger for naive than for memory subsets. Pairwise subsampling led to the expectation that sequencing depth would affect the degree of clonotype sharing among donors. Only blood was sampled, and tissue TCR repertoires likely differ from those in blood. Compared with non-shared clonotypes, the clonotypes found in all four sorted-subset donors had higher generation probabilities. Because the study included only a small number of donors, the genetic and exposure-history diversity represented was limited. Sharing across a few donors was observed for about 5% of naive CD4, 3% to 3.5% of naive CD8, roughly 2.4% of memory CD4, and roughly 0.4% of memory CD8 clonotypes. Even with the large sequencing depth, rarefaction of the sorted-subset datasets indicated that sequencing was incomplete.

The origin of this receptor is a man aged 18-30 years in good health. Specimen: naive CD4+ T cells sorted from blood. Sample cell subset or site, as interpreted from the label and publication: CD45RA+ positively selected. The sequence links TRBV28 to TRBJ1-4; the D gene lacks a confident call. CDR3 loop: CASSPLAEKLFF. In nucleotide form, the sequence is TGTGCCAGCAGTCCCCTAGCAGAAAAACTGTTTTTT.